This T cell receptor (beta chain) appears in the sequencing data of a study of blood T cell repertoires in COVID-19. Study overall: Samples taken during acute and convalescent COVID-19 were collected in the United States, Italy and Spain. In each case, the material was cDNA or gDNA derived from T cells, B-cell-depleted T cells, or PBMCs.

In germline, CDR1 is SNHLY, CDR2 FYNNEI. With 3 bases removed from V and 6 bases from J, the gap between germline ends came to 9 bases. This CDR3 region has 13 residues. Methods used by the authors: Counts of nucleated cells, estimated from reference gene primer amplification, were obtained. This table comes from immunoSEQ multiplex PCR, and its TCRdb copy is limited to in-frame clones, with some not included. V, J and clone size were drawn from that table, and D and trimming were deduced from the DNA. The sample records approximately 89,000 clones, around four fifths being singletons. The sample taken for sequencing was peripheral blood. The sequence was collected from a woman in her 70s with active or convalescent COVID-19. The rearrangement uses TRBV2 and TRBJ2-1; D call uncertain. CDR3 in DNA: TGTGCCAGCAGTGACCGGAGAAGCAATGAGCAGTTCTTC. It specifies CASSDRRSNEQFF.